The subject of this entry is one T cell receptor beta chain. Its cognate antigen has yet to be identified. No much larger clone exists at a distance of one base, and base qualities are not known. Blood samples were collected up to 4 times in the first month after transplant and then at least monthly when available. Sequences SGHNT (CDR1) and YENEEA (CDR2) are obtained from the germline V gene. From the cysteine up to the phenylalanine, the CDR3 has a length of 16 residues. Only the CDR3 part of the read is kept: 48 bases, read in frame from the first base. V lost 3 bases and J lost 4 bases, and the count of bases not matched to a germline gene is 11. This specimen belongs to a study of graft-versus-host responses after intestinal transplantation (dated by TCRdb to 2020 to 2022). In terms of the full investigation: Recipients received multivisceral, liver-intestinal, or isolated intestinal transplants. Anti-thymocyte globulin induction was given to all recipients, followed by maintenance tacrolimus and steroids for around three years. Graft-versus-host and host-versus-graft alloreactive T cell clones were tracked in the graft, circulation and bone marrow after intestinal transplantation using bulk TCR-beta CDR3 sequencing. Alloreactive clones were identified by sequencing pre-transplant mixed lymphocyte reaction products and comparing them with unstimulated pre-transplant donor and recipient T cells. The cohort enrolled 20 to 25 intestinal transplant recipients including one retransplant, and a few patients lacking pretransplant specimens were excluded. Donor T cell macrochimerism was defined as a peak of at least 4% donor T cells among recipient peripheral blood mononuclear cells. Samples from three later patients were sequenced in-house on an Illumina MiSeq with MiXCR processing rather than by the commercial service. The full study reports these points: Early after transplant, peak levels of circulating GvH clones were associated with declines in HvG clones. Patients with donor T cell macrochimerism had high GvH to HvG T cell clonal ratios in their allografts. GvH clones were detected in recipient bone marrow, and some appeared earlier in ileal mucosa or blood, consistent with an intestinal mucosal origin. The conclusions were limited by the relatively low number and heterogeneity of the intestinal transplant patients.

Library generation was performed with the immunoSEQ multiplex PCR assay. For most patients, high-throughput TCR-beta CDR3 sequencing of genomic DNA was performed by Adaptive Biotechnologies. In the paper's pipeline: TCR sequencing data were retrieved from Adaptive's ImmunoSEQ software for 15 to 20 patients, whereas three other patients were processed with MiXCR and VDJtools. CDR3 nucleotide sequences shared between donor and recipient were removed because their origin could not be assigned. At least 2-fold expansion over unstimulated cells and a minimum CFSE-low frequency of 0.002% (template counts) or 0.001% (read counts) were required for clones to be classified as alloreactive. Clones were considered mappable if detected in sequenced pre-transplant spleen, lymph node, or MLR CFSE-low populations of the donor or recipient. Cumulative frequency of alloreactive clones was calculated as a percentage of all sequences weighted by copy number. What TCRdb holds here is the immuneACCESS table cut down to in-frame rearrangements. Part of the clones is not present; checked against another copy, under half of the missing clones reflect an unresolved V gene, and the others are unexplained. D and trimming were read from the DNA, whereas the V and J calls and clone size are those reported in that table. For this sample there are about 25,000 clones; roughly 93% appear just once. The ten most abundant clones make up about 0.49% of the sample.

Recombination linked TRBV11-3 to TRBJ2-5, with TRBD2 identical over 7 junction bases. Sample: PBMCs, taken 18 days after transplant. The receptor was derived from a human patient who received an intestinal transplant, so some T cells may come from the graft donor. The bases read TGTGCCAGCAGCTTCCCTTTCGCGGGGGATCGAGAGACCCAGTACTTC. Translated, this gives CASSFPFAGDRETQYF.